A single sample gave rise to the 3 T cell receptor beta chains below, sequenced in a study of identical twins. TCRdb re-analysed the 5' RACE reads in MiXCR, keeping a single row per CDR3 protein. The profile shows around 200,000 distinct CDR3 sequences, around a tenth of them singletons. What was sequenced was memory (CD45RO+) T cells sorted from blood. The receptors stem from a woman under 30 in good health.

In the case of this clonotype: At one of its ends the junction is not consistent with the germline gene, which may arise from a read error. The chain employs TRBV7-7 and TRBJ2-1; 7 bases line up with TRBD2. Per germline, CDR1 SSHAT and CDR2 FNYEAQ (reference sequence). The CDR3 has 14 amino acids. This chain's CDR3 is CASSPRLASNEQFF. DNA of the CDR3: TGTGCTAGCAGCCCCAGACTAGCTTCCAATGAGCAGTTCTTC.

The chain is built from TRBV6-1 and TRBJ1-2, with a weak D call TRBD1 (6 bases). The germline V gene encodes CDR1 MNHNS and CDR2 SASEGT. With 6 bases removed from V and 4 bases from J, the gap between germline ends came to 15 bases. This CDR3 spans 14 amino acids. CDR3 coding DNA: TGTGCCAGCAGCCTATCGGGACAAAGCTATGGCTACACCTTC. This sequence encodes CASSLSGQSYGYTF.

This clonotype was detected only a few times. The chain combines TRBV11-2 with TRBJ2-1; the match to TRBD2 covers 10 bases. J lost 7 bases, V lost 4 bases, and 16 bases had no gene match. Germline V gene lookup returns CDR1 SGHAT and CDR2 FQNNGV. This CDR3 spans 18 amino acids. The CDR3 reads CASSSRSRLAGSGNEQFF. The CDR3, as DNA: TGTGCCAGCAGCTCTCGATCACGACTAGCGGGTTCTGGAAATGAGCAGTTCTTC.